This TCR beta chain was profiled in a study of blood T cells in healthy people across ages (dated by TCRdb to 2013 to 2016). About the full investigation: In model experiments, roughly one uniquely barcoded TCR beta cDNA molecule per two T cells was captured by template switching. Using deep sequencing normalized with unique cDNA molecular identifiers, the study measured how TCR beta repertoire diversity changes with age. The donors were split into four age groups: young (average about 15 years), middle-aged (39), aged (roughly 68) and long-lived (approximately 80). To avoid experimental bias, donors of different ages were randomly spread across the sequencing lanes. Using the same blood draw, the study looked at two additional independent replicas of 1 million unique cDNA reads for two donors, one aged 18 to 29 and the other aged 80 or older. Broader findings and caveats from the paper: Observed TCR beta diversity per million T cells fell roughly linearly with age, and a significant reduction was already apparent by age about 36. The CMV infection status of donors was not known, potentially confounding age-related changes in expanded clonotypes. The long-lived group showed more naive CD4+ T cells, fewer expanded clones and increased TCR diversity than the aged group, suggesting age selection. Observed TCR beta diversity correlated strongly with the percentage of naive T cells measured by flow cytometry. Because profiling used bulk unsorted PBMCs, naive and antigen-experienced compartments could not be compared conclusively. Estimates of total diversity from one million sequenced T cells were regarded as lower bounds and underestimates.

Library preparation was by 5' RACE. The instrument given in TCRdb is Illumina HiSeq 2500. A second PCR of roughly 6 to 11 cycles was run with a J-beta primer mix and a sample-barcoded 5' primer. A template-switch 5' adaptor carrying 12 random nucleotides introduced a unique molecular identifier onto each TCR beta cDNA molecule. Each sample yielded at least 3 million CDR3-containing paired-end reads. The Mint cDNA synthesis kit, primed by a TRBC-specific oligonucleotide, was used to synthesize first-strand cDNA from all RNA. All cDNA was treated with uracil-DNA glycosylase and then went through a first 18-cycle PCR with the universal primers M1SS and BC2_uni_R. Concerning the study's data processing: For normalization, 1 million high-quality reads, each with a distinct molecular identifier, were randomly selected from each sample. Instead of being binned into consensus sequences, reads that shared molecular identifiers were thrown out. MiTCR, run with a Q25 quality threshold and the strictest error-elimination algorithm, handled CDR3 identification, clonotype clustering and error correction. Lower-bound total TCR beta diversity was estimated with a nonparametric unseen species model using Euler transformation. TCRdb redid the processing of the public reads, applying fastp at Q25 and MiXCR, and retained in-frame beta chains. Duplicate CDR3 protein sequences are folded into a single record with the most common DNA and genes. Here the V and J calls rest on TCRdb's processing, not on the authors' analysis. The sample table contains 710,000 or so distinct CDR3 sequences; only one count was recorded for 20% to 25% of them. Of the sample, 22% is held by the ten largest clones.

The germline V gene gives CDR1 as SQVTM and CDR2 as ANQGSEA. The junction carries 13 bases between V and J, which are trimmed by 4 bases and 4 bases respectively. Counted from cysteine to phenylalanine, this CDR3 has 13 amino acids. Only the CDR3 portion is preserved as DNA: 39 bases, with reading frame beginning at the first base. Concerning this clonotype: Its target antigen remains unknown. Base qualities are not provided; no much larger clone lies one nucleotide away.

Donors were under 40 systemically healthy Caucasian individuals from Russia aged roughly 6 to 100 years. Each donor gave around 9.5 milliliters of peripheral blood, collected into EDTA-treated Vacutainer tubes. PBMCs were isolated by Ficoll-Paque density-gradient centrifugation, with at least 7 million obtained per sample. Trizol reagent was used to extract total RNA from PBMCs, with at least 5.5 micrograms per sample. Naive CD45RAhigh/CD27high T cell percentages were measured by flow cytometry on a PBMC aliquot from every donor. The chain is encoded by TRBV29-1 joined to TRBJ1-2, with the D gene not confidently named. The sample consisted of blood. This clonotype was sampled from a man aged 65 to 79 in good health. The CDR3 protein is CSVARILTYGYTF. Here is the DNA: TGCAGCGTTGCAAGGATTTTGACCTATGGCTACACCTTC.